Sequencing of this T cell receptor (beta chain) was carried out in a study of blood T cell repertoires in COVID-19 (TCRdb year 2020). With regard to the full study: Collaborator samples came from the United States, Italy and Spain and covered acute and convalescent phases of COVID-19. The prospective study material was composed of cDNA or gDNA derived from T cells, B-cell-depleted T cells, or PBMCs. The dataset comprised deeply sampled blood TCRbeta repertoires from subjects exposed to, actively infected with, or recovered from COVID-19. The repertoires were released in a freely available public database meant as a resource for research on the immune response to SARS-CoV-2. The samples were drawn from the first 160 participants of the ongoing ImmuneRACE study and from 950 to 1,500 subjects provided by 6 global collaborators. A de-identified subject ID, COVID-19 status, age in years and sex were almost always included in the sample metadata. Where available, HLA class I and class II types were taken from metadata supplied by the sample provider and were not determined by assay-based typing.

TCRbeta CDR3 regions were amplified from genomic DNA using the immunoSEQ Assay, a bias-controlled multiplex PCR. In the paper's pipeline: The number of nucleated cells in each sample was estimated by amplification of reference gene primers within the assay. Sequence reads were collapsed and filtered to measure the absolute abundance of every unique TCRbeta CDR3 rearrangement. For each sample, productive Simpson clonality was calculated as the square root of Simpson's diversity index over productive rearrangements. TCRdb carries this immuneACCESS record with in-frame sequences only. Its versions omit some clonotypes, under half of them owing to an unresolved V gene in the studies checked, with the rest unexplained. That table supplies the V and J calls and clone size; D and trimming were determined from the DNA. The sample data list under 550,000 clones, and around 90% of these were observed just once. The ten largest clones capture roughly 0.78% of the sample.

What the authors observed across the whole study: The amount of clinical and demographic metadata varied by source and participant and was provided uncurated.

This clone was found a few times. This receptor's antigen is unknown. Per-nucleotide qualities are absent, and no much larger clonotype sits a single base away. One collaborating source in Seattle enrolled patients while the patients were actively infected and followed the patients over time throughout the course of disease. Collaborating institutions collected whole blood in K2EDTA tubes following their own protocols. For TCRbeta analysis, collaborators shipped samples in one of three forms: frozen whole blood, isolated PBMCs, or DNA extracted from either of those sample types. Counted from cysteine to phenylalanine, this CDR3 has 12 amino acids. Of the read, only the CDR3 DNA is kept; its 36 bases are in frame from base 1. The germline ends are 6 bases apart after V is trimmed by 3 bases and J by 4 bases.

The sequence joins TRBV12-3 or TRBV12-4 to TRBJ1-1, with no confident D gene call. Sequencing input: peripheral blood. This TCR came from a young man with COVID-19, enrolled during active disease. The CDR3 protein is CASSFVLTEAFF. The sequenced DNA is TGTGCCAGCAGTTTTGTACTCACTGAAGCTTTCTTT.